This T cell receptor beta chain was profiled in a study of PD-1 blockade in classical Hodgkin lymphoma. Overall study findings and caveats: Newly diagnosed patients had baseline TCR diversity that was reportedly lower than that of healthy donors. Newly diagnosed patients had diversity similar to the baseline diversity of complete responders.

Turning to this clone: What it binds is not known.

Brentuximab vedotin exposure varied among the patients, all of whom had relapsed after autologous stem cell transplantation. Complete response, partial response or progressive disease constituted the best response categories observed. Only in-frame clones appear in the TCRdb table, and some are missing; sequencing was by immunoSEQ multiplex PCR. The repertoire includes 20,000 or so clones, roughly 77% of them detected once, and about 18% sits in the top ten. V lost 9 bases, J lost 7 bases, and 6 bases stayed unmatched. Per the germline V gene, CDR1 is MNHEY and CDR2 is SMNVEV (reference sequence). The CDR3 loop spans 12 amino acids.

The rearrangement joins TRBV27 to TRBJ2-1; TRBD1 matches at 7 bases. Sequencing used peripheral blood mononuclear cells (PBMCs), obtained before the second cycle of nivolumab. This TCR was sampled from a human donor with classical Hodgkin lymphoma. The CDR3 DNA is TGTGCCAGTTCCTTGACAGGGAATGAGCAGTTCTTC. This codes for CASSLTGNEQFF.